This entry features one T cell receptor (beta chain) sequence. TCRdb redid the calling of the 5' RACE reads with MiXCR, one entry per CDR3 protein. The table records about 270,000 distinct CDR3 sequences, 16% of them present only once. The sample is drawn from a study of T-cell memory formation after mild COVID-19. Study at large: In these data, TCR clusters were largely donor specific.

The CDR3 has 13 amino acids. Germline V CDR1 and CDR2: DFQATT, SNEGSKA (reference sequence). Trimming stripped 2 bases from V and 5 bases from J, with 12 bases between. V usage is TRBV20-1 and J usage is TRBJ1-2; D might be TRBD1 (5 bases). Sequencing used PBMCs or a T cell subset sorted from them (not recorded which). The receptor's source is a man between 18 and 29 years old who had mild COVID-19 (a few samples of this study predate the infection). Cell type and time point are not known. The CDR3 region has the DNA TGCAGTGCTAGATGGGCAGGGTTATATGGCTACACCTTC. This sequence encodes CSARWAGLYGYTF.